The present T cell receptor beta chain was sequenced within a study of control samples from healthy donors and cancer patients. Assay: immunoSEQ multiplex PCR; the TCRdb copy retains only in-frame clones and omits some. The repertoire holds over 70,000 clones, with around nine tenths as singletons. V was clipped by 6 bases and J by 4 bases, with 16 bases between them. Germline assignment: CDR1 MNHEY and CDR2 SVGAGI. This CDR3 is built from 15 residues. The source is a woman aged 45-59 years with colorectal cancer. Source material: PBMCs. This chain connects TRBV6-5 to TRBJ2-1; perhaps TRBD1 as D (6 bases). The DNA of the CDR3 is TGTGCCAGCAGCCTCAGGAGGCAGGGGTACAATGAGCAGTTCTTC. Residues: CASSLRRQGYNEQFF.